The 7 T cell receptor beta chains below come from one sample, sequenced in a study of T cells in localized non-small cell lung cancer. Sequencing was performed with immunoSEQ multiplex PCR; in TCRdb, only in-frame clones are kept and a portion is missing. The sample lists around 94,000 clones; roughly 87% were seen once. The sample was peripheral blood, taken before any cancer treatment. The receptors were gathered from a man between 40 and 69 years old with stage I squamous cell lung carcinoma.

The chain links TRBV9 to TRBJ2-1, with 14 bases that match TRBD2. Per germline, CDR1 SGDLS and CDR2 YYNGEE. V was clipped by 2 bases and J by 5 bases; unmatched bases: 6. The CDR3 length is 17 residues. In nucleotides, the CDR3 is TGTGCCAGCAGCGTCGGGACTAGCGGGGGCCTTGACAATGAGCAGTTCTTC. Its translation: CASSVGTSGGLDNEQFF.

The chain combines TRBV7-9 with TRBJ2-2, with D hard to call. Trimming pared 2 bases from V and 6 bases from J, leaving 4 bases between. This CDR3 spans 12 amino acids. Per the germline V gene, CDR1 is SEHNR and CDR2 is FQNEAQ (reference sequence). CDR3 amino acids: CASSLSAGELFF. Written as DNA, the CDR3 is TGTGCCAGCAGCTTATCGGCCGGGGAGCTGTTTTTT.

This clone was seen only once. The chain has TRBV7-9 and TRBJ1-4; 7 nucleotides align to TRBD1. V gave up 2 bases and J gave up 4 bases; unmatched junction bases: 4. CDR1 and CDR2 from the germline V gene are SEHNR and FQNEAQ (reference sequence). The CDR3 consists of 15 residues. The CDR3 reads CASSLMGQLNEKLFF. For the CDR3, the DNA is TGTGCCAGCAGCTTAATGGGACAGCTTAATGAAAAACTGTTTTTT.

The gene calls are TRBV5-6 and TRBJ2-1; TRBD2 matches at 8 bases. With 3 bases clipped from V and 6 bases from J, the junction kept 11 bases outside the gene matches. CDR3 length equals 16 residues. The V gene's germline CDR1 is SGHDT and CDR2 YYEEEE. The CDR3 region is CASSSREAGFSNEQFF. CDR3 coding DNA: TGTGCCAGCAGCTCGCGGGAGGCGGGGTTCTCCAATGAGCAGTTCTTC. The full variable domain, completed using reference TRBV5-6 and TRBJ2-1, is DAGVTQSPTHLIKTRGQQVTLRCSPKSGHDTVSWYQQALGQGPQFIFQYYEEEERQRGNFPDRFSGHQFPNYSSELNVNALLLGDSALYLCASSSREAGFSNEQFFGPGTRLTVL.

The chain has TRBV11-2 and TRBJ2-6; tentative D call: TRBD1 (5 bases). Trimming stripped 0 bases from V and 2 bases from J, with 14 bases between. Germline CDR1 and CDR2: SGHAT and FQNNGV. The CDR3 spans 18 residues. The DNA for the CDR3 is TGTGCCAGCAGCTTAGATCGTGTCAGGGCTCCTGGGGCCAACGTCCTGACTTTC. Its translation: CASSLDRVRAPGANVLTF.

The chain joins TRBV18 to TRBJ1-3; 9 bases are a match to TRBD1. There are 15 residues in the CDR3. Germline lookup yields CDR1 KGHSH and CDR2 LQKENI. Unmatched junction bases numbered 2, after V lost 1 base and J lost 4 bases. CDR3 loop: CASSPQGQGGNTIYF. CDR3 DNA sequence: TGTGCCAGCTCACCACAAGGACAGGGGGGAAACACCATATATTTT.

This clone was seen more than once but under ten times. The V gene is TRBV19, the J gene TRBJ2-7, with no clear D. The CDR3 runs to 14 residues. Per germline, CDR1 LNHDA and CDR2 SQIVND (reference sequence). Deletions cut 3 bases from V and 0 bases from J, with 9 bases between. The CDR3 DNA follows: TGTGCCAGTAGTATGGCACAGAACTCCTACGAGCAGTACTTC. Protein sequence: CASSMAQNSYEQYF.